This entry lists 21 T cell receptor beta chains sequenced from one sample in a study of CD8 T cells in Susac syndrome. Reverse transcription of about 0.45 to 1 ug RNA was carried out with random hexamers. TCRdb processed the immunoSEQ multiplex PCR reads anew with MiXCR; each CDR3 protein has one entry. The sample lists fewer than 300,000 distinct CDR3 sequences; 85% were seen once. The sequenced sample was CD8+ T cells from PBMCs. The receptors were gathered from a human donor with multiple sclerosis.

V usage is TRBV16 and J usage is TRBJ1-2; 7 positions match TRBD1. J lost 2 bases, V lost 7 bases, and 10 bases had no gene match. Per the germline V gene, CDR1 is KGHSY and CDR2 is FQNENV. CDR3 length: 15 amino acids. In DNA form, the CDR3 reads TGTGCCAGCACTTCTCCCGGGACAGACAACTATGGCTACACCTTC. Encoded protein: CASTSPGTDNYGYTF.

V gene TRBV6-5 combines with J gene TRBJ2-3, with 7 positions matching TRBD2. The germline CDR1 and CDR2 sequences are MNHEY and SVGAGI. CDR3 length: 17 amino acids. V lost 0 bases to trimming and J lost 0 bases; unmatched junction nucleotides: 6. CDR3 in amino acids: CASSYSTRETSTDTQYF. In DNA form, the CDR3 reads TGTGCCAGCAGTTACTCGACGCGGGAGACGAGCACAGATACGCAGTATTTT.

The chain is built from TRBV7-9 and TRBJ2-1, with a tentative D call TRBD1 (6 bases). CDR3 length: 14 residues. Germline V gene data show CDR1 as SEHNR and CDR2 as FQNEAQ (reference sequence). V was cut by 5 bases and J by 0 bases, with 8 bases left in between. The CDR3 nucleotides are TGTGCCAGCAGCCAGGGGAGCTCCTACAATGAGCAGTTCTTC. This translates into CASSQGSSYNEQFF.

In nucleotides, the CDR3 is TGCAGTGCTAGAGATTTTGGGGAGACAAATGAGCAGTTCTTC. This translates into CSARDFGETNEQFF. This chain joins TRBV20-1 and TRBJ2-1, with D tentatively TRBD2 (5 bases). The germline V gene encodes CDR1 DFQATT and CDR2 SNEGSKA (reference sequence). CDR3 length: 14 amino acids. Trimming shortened V by 0 bases and J by 7 bases, and 13 bases separated the two germline ends.

The genes are TRBV5-6 and TRBJ2-5, with 9 bases aligning to TRBD1. Germline V gene sequence: CDR1 SGHDT, CDR2 YYEEEE. CDR3 length: 16 amino acids. J lost 0 bases, V lost 2 bases, and 5 bases had no gene match. Here the CDR3 DNA reads TGTGCCAGCAGCTTTAAAGGACAGGGGTACCAAGAGACCCAGTACTTC. Its protein is CASSFKGQGYQETQYF.

V gene TRBV6-1 combines with J gene TRBJ2-4, with 9 bases identical to TRBD1. The V gene end was trimmed by 5 bases and the J gene end by 0 bases; junction bases not matched to a gene: 11. Germline CDR1 MNHNS, CDR2 SASEGT. This CDR3 comprises 18 residues. The CDR3 coding sequence is TGTGCCAGCAGTAAAACGCCGGGACAGGGAATAGCCAAAAACATTCAGTACTTC. As protein: CASSKTPGQGIAKNIQYF.

The rearrangement links TRBV28 to TRBJ2-3; TRBD2 matches at 12 bases. With V trimmed by 6 bases and J by 2 bases, 15 bases remained unmatched. Germline loops: CDR1 MDHEN, CDR2 SYDVKM. This CDR3 is built from 19 residues. CDR3 bases: TGTGCCAGCAGGTCCCCTAGCGGGAGGGCCGGGTCGTTCACAGATACGCAGTATTTT. It codes for CASRSPSGRAGSFTDTQYF.

V and J are TRBV20-1 and TRBJ2-4; 7 bases are a match to TRBD2. The CDR3 covers 15 residues. Germline trimming cut 0 bases from V and 1 base from J; bases unmatched to any gene: 3. Per germline, CDR1 DFQATT and CDR2 SNEGSKA (reference sequence). The CDR3 sequence: CSAREAGEAKNIQYF. The CDR3 DNA reads as TGCAGTGCTAGAGAGGCGGGAGAGGCCAAAAACATTCAGTACTTC.

The gene calls are TRBV28 and TRBJ2-1, with 8 bases identical to TRBD2. Germline trimming cut 8 bases from V and 7 bases from J; bases unmatched to any gene: 10. The CDR3 sequence is 14 residues long. In germline, CDR1 is MDHEN, CDR2 SYDVKM. The CDR3 is CASLVAGSGNEQFF. For the CDR3, the DNA is TGTGCCAGCCTTGTAGCGGGATCGGGGAATGAGCAGTTCTTC. The variable domain in full, completed from reference TRBV28 and TRBJ2-1, reads DVKVTQSSRYLVKRTGEKVFLECVQDMDHENMFWYRQDPGLGLRLIYFSYDVKMKEKGDIPEGYSVSREKKERFSLILESASTNQTSMYLCASLVAGSGNEQFFGPGTRLTVL.

The chain is built from TRBV13 and TRBJ2-7; 10 nucleotides agree with TRBD2. V dropped 5 bases and J dropped 2; count of bases not matched to a gene: 9. The CDR3 runs 16 residues. Germline-derived CDR1 and CDR2 are PRHDT and FYEKMQ (reference sequence). As DNA, the CDR3 is TGTGCCAGCAGCCCAACAGGAGCGGGAGGGACCTACGAGCAGTACTTC. This gives the protein CASSPTGAGGTYEQYF.

The chain recombines TRBV7-3 with TRBJ2-5; TRBD1 agrees at 10 bases. The CDR3 is 14 amino acids. Germline V gene sequence: CDR1 SGHTA, CDR2 FQGTGA. J was trimmed by 5 bases and V by 5 bases; bases with no gene match: 5. CDR3 in DNA: TGTGCCAGCAGCGCGACAGGGGGCGGGGAGACCCAGTACTTC. This codes for CASSATGGGETQYF. The variable domain in full, with the rest retrieved from reference TRBV7-3 and TRBJ2-5, is GAGVSQTPSNKVTEKGKYVELRCDPISGHTALYWYRQSLGQGPEFLIYFQGTGAADDSGLPNDRFFAVRPEGSVSTLKIQRTERGDSAVYLCASSATGGGETQYFGPGTRLLVL.

The V call is TRBV5-4, the J call TRBJ2-3; D is possibly TRBD1 or TRBD2 (6 bases each). The CDR3 has 13 residues. Germline assignment: CDR1 SGHNT and CDR2 YYREEE (reference sequence). V dropped 9 bases and J dropped 1 base, with 12 bases sitting between them. The CDR3 region is CATLGGRTDTQYF. The CDR3 region has the DNA TGTGCCACCTTGGGGGGCCGCACAGATACGCAGTATTTT.

The chain recombines TRBV5-1 with TRBJ2-1; D is undetermined. This CDR3 contains 16 residues. V gave up 4 bases and J gave up 0 bases, with 14 bases separating them. Germline CDR1 reads SGHRS; CDR2 reads YFSETQ. This CDR3 reads CASSPDGLSSYNEQFF. The CDR3 nucleotides are TGCGCCAGCAGCCCGGACGGGCTAAGCTCCTACAATGAGCAGTTCTTC.

V usage is TRBV7-9 and J usage is TRBJ2-7, with D possibly matching TRBD1 (5 bases). The V end was cut by 8 bases, the J end by 0 bases, with 23 bases between. Per the germline V gene, CDR1 is SEHNR and CDR2 is FQNEAQ (reference sequence). This CDR3 is built from 17 residues. The CDR3 protein is CASGQVPGIGSSYEQYF. CDR3 DNA sequence: TGTGCCAGCGGCCAGGTGCCAGGGATCGGAAGCTCCTACGAGCAGTACTTC. The complete variable domain, with remaining parts taken from reference TRBV7-9 and TRBJ2-7, reads DTGVSQNPRHKITKRGQNVTFRCDPISEHNRLYWYRQTLGQGPEFLTYFQNEAQLEKSRLLSDRFSAERPKGSFSTLEIQRTEQGDSAMYLCASGQVPGIGSSYEQYFGPGTRLTVT.

CDR3 sequence reads: CASSNYMGTDTQYF. For the CDR3, the DNA is TGTGCCAGCAGTAACTATATGGGCACAGATACGCAGTATTTT. V and J are TRBV27 and TRBJ2-3, with D hard to call. CDR1 and CDR2 from the germline V gene are MNHEY and SMNVEV (reference sequence). Trimming took off 5 bases at V and 1 base at J, with 10 bases between the two ends. CDR3 length equals 14 residues.

The chain carries TRBV27 and TRBJ2-5; either TRBD1 or TRBD2 may supply D (5 bases each). This CDR3 is 14 amino acids long. Germline V gene sequence: CDR1 MNHEY, CDR2 SMNVEV (reference sequence). Trimming took 2 bases from V and 5 from J, leaving 12 bases between them. The CDR3 nucleotides read TGTGCCAGCAGTTTAGGGCGGTGGGGGGAGACCCAGTACTTC. Its protein is CASSLGRWGETQYF.

The gene calls are TRBV27 and TRBJ1-4; no firm D call. V was clipped by 2 bases and J by 7 bases, with 11 bases between them. This CDR3 has 14 amino acids. From germline, CDR1 is MNHEY and CDR2 SMNVEV (reference sequence). The CDR3: CASSLAVFGEKLFF. The DNA for the CDR3 is TGTGCCAGCAGTTTAGCGGTTTTTGGTGAAAAACTGTTTTTT.

In this sample, this clonotype turned up a few times. The chain carries TRBV12-3 or TRBV12-4 and TRBJ2-2; 12 bases are shared with TRBD1. Germline trimming cut 5 bases from V and 8 bases from J; bases unmatched to any gene: 12. This CDR3 has 17 residues. The CDR3 DNA reads TGTGCCAGCAGTAGTACGGGACAGGGGGCGCGTACTGGGGAGCTGTTTTTT. Encoded protein: CASSSTGQGARTGELFF.

The V call is TRBV11-2, the J call TRBJ2-1, with TRBD2 identical over 8 bases. V lost 3 bases, J lost 2 bases, and 3 bases stayed unmatched. There are 15 residues in the CDR3. Germline CDR1 SGHAT, CDR2 FQNNGV. CDR3 in amino acids: CASSFGGRPYNEQFF. CDR3 nucleotides: TGTGCCAGCAGCTTCGGCGGGAGGCCCTACAATGAGCAGTTCTTC.

Turning to this clonotype: The junction does not match germline at one end; this may be a read error. The V and J genes are TRBV23-1 and TRBJ1-5, with D possibly being TRBD1 (5 bases). TRBV23-1 is labeled an ORF, and its function is uncertain. The CDR3 extends over 15 amino acids. CDR3 sequence (DNA): TGCGCCAGCAGTCAGCCCGACAGTGGGAGGGCAGCCCCAGCATTT. Its translation: CASSQPDSGRAAPAF.

This clonotype has a handful of counts. The chain employs TRBV4-2 and TRBJ2-7, with 7 bases aligning to TRBD2. V gave up 4 bases and J gave up 7 bases; unmatched junction bases: 7. The CDR3 consists of 13 residues. CDR1 LGHNA and CDR2 YNFKEQ come from the germline V gene. CDR3 DNA sequence: TGTGCCAGCAGCCTTGTCGGGAGGATTGAGCAGTACTTC. It translates to CASSLVGRIEQYF.